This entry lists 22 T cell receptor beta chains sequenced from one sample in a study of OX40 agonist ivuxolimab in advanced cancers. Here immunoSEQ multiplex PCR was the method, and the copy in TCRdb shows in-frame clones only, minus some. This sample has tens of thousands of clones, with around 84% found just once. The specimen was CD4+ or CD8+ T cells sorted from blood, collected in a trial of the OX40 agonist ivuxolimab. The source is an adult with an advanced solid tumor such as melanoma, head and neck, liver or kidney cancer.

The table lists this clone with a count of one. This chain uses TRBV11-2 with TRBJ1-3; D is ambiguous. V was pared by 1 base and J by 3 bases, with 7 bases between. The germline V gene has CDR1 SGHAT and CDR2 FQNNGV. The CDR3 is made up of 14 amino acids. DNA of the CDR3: TGTGCCAGCAGCTTAGGCCTGCTTGGAAACACCATATATTTT. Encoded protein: CASSLGLLGNTIYF. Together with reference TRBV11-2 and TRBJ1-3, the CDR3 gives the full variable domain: EAGVAQSPRYKIIEKRQSVAFWCNPISGHATLYWYQQILGQGPKLLIQFQNNGVVDDSQLPKDRFSAERLKGVDSTLKIQPAKLEDSAVYLCASSLGLLGNTIYFGEGSWLTVV.

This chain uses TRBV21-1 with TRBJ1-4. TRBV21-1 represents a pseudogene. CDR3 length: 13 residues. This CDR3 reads CASSPGGNEKLFF. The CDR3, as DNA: TGTGCCAGCAGCCCGGGGGGTAATGAAAAACTGTTTTTT.

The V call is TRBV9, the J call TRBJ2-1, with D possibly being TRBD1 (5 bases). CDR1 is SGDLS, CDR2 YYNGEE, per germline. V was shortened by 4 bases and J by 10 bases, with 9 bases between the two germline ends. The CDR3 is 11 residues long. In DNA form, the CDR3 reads TGTGCCAGCAGCCCTAAGGGGGAGCAGTTCTTC. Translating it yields CASSPKGEQFF. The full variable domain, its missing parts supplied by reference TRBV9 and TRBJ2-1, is DSGVTQTPKHLITATGQRVTLRCSPRSGDLSVYWYQQSLDQGLQFLIQYYNGEERAKGNILERFSAQQFPDLHSELNLSSLELGDSALYFCASSPKGEQFFGPGTRLTVL.

CDR3 sequence reads: CASSTNTGQKPYEQYF. In nucleotides, the CDR3 is TGTGCCAGCAGTACAAACACCGGACAGAAGCCTTACGAGCAGTACTTC. The rearrangement links TRBV27 to TRBJ2-7; possibly TRBD1 for D (6 bases). V was clipped by 5 bases and J by 4 bases, with 21 bases between them. Looked up from germline, CDR1 is MNHEY and CDR2 is SMNVEV (reference sequence). This CDR3 is built from 16 residues.

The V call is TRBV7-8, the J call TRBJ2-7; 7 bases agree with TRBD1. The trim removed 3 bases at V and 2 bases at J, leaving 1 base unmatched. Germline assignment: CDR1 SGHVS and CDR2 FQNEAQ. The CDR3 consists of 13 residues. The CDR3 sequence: CASSFGTAYEQYF. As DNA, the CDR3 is TGTGCCAGCAGCTTCGGGACAGCCTACGAGCAGTACTTC. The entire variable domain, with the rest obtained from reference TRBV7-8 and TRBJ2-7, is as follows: GAGVSQSPRYKVAKRGQDVALRCDPISGHVSLFWYQQALGQGPEFLTYFQNEAQLDKSGLPSDRFFAERPEGSVSTLKIQRTQQEDSAVYLCASSFGTAYEQYFGPGTRLTVT.

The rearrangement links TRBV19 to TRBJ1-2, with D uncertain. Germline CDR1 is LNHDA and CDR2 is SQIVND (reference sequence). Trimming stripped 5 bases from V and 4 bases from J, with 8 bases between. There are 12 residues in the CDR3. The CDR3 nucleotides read TGTGCCAGTAGTCCAGGAACCTATGGCTACACCTTC. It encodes CASSPGTYGYTF. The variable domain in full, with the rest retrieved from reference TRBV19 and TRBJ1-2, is DGGITQSPKYLFRKEGQNVTLSCEQNLNHDAMYWYRQDPGQGLRLIYYSQIVNDFQKGDIAEGYSVSREKKESFPLTVTSAQKNPTAFYLCASSPGTYGYTFGSGTRLTVV.

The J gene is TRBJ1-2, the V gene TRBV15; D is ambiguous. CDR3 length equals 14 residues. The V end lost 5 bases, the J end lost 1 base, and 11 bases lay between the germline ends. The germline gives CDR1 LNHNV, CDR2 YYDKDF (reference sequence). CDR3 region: CATSGGLYNYGYTF. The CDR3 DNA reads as TGTGCCACCAGCGGCGGGCTTTATAACTATGGCTACACCTTC.

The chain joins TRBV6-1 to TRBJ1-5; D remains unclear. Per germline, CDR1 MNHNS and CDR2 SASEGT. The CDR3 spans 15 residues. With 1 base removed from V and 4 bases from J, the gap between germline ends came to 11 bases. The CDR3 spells CASSEGQLSNQPQHF. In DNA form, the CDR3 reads TGTGCCAGCAGTGAAGGTCAGCTCTCTAATCAGCCCCAGCATTTT.

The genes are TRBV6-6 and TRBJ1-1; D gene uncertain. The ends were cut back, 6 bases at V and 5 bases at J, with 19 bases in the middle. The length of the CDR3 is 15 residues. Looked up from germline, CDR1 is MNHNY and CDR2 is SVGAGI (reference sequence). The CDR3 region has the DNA TGTGCCAGCAGACCTCCCACGGGTCTAGGGACTGAAGCTTTCTTT. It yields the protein CASRPPTGLGTEAFF.

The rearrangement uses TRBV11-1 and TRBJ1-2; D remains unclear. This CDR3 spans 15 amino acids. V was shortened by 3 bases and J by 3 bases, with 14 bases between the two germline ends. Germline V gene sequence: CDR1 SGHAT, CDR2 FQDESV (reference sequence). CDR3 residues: CASSFLPRPYYGYTF. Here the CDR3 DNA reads TGTGCCAGCAGCTTTCTTCCGCGTCCGTACTATGGCTACACCTTC.

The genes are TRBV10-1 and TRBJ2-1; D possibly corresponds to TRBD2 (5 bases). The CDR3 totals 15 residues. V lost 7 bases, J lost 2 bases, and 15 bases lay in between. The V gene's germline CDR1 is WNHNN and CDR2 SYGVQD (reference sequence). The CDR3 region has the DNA TGCGCCAGCATTATAACTAGATGCCCCTACAATGAGCAGTTCTTC. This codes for CASIITRCPYNEQFF.

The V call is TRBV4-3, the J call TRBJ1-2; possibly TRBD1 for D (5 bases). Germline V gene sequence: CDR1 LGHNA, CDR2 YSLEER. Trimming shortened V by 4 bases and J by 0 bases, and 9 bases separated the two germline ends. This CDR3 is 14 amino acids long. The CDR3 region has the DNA TGCGCCAGCAGCCTAGACAGTACTAACTATGGCTACACCTTC. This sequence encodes CASSLDSTNYGYTF.

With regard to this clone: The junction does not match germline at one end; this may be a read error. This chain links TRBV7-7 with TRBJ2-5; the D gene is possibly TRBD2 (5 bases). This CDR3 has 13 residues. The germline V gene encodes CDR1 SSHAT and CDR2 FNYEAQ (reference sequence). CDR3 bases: TGTGCTAGCAGCTTAAATAGCGAAGAGACCCAGTACTTC. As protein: CASSLNSEETQYF.

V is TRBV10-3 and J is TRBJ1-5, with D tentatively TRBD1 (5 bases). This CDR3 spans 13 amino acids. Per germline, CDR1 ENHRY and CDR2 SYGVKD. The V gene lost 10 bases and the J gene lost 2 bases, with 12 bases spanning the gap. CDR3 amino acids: CATKGVGNQPQHF. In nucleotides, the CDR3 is TGTGCCACTAAAGGGGTCGGCAATCAGCCCCAGCATTTT.

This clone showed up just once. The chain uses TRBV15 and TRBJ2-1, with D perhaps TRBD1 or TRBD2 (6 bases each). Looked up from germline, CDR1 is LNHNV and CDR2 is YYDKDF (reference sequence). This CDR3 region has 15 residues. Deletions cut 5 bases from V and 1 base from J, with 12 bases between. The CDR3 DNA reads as TGTGCCACCAGCCGAGGGGGGAATTCCTACAATGAGCAGTTCTTC. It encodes CATSRGGNSYNEQFF. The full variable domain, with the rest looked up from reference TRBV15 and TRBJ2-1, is DAMVIQNPRYQVTQFGKPVTLSCSQTLNHNVMYWYQQKSSQAPKLLFHYYDKDFNNEADTPDNFQSRRPNTSFCFLDIRSPGLGDTAMYLCATSRGGNSYNEQFFGPGTRLTVL.

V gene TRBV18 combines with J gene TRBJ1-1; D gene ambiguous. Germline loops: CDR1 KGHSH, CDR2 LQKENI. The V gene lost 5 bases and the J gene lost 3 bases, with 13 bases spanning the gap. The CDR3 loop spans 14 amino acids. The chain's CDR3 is CASSLPQRDTEAFF. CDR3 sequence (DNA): TGTGCCAGCTCATTACCTCAGAGGGACACTGAAGCTTTCTTT.

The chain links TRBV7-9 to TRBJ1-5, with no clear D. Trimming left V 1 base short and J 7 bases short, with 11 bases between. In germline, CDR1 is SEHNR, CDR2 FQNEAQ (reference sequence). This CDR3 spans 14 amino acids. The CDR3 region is CASSLEGFGQPQHF. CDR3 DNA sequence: TGTGCCAGCAGCTTAGAAGGCTTTGGACAGCCCCAGCATTTT. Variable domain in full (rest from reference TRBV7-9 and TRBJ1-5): DTGVSQNPRHKITKRGQNVTFRCDPISEHNRLYWYRQTLGQGPEFLTYFQNEAQLEKSRLLSDRFSAERPKGSFSTLEIQRTEQGDSAMYLCASSLEGFGQPQHFGDGTRLSIL.

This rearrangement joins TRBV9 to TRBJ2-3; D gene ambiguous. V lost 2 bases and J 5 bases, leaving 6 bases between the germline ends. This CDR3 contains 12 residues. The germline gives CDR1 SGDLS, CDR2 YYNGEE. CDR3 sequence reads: CASSVGLDTQYF. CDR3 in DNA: TGTGCCAGCAGCGTCGGATTAGATACGCAGTATTTT.

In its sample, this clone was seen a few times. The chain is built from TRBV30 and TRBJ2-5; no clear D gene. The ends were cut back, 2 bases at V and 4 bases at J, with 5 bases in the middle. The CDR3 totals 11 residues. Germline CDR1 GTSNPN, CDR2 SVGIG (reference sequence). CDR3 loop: CAWSIRETQYF. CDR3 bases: TGTGCCTGGAGTATCCGAGAGACCCAGTACTTC.

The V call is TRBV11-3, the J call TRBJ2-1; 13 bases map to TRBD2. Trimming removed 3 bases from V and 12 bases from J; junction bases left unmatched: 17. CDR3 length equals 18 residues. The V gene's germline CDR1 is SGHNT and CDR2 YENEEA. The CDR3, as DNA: TGTGCCAGCAGCTTCGACAGCGGACTAGCGGGGGCCTTCAGGGGGCAGTTCTTC. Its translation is CASSFDSGLAGAFRGQFF. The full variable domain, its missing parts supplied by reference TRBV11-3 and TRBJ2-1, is EAGVVQSPRYKIIEKKQPVAFWCNPISGHNTLYWYLQNLGQGPELLIRYENEEAVDDSQLPKDRFSAERLKGVDSTLKIQPAELGDSAVYLCASSFDSGLAGAFRGQFFGPGTRLTVL.

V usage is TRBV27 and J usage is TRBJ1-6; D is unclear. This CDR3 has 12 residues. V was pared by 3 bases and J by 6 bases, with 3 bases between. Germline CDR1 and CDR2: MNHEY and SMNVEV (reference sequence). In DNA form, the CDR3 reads TGTGCCAGCAGTTTCCCTAATTCACCCCTCCACTTT. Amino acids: CASSFPNSPLHF.

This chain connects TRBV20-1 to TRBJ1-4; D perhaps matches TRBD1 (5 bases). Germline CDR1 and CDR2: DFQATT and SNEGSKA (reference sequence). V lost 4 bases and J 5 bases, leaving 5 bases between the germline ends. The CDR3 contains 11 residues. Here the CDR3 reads CSATGNEKLFF. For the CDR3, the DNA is TGCAGTGCTACAGGGAATGAAAAACTGTTTTTT.